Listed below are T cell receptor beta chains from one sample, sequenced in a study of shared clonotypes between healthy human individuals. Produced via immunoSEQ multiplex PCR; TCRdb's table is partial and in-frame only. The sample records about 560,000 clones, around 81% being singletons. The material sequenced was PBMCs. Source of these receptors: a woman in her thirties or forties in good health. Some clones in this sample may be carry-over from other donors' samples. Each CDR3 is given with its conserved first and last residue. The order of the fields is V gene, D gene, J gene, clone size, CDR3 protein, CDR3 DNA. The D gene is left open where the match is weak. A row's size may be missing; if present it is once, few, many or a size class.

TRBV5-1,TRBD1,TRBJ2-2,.,CASSVGQANTGELFF,TGCGCCAGCAGCGTGGGACAGGCGAACACCGGGGAGCTGTTTTTT
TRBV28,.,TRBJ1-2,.,CASSDSPYGYTF,TGTGCCAGCAGTGACAGCCCCTATGGCTACACCTTC
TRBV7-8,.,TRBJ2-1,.,CASGKGPVNEQFF,TGTGCCAGCGGGAAAGGGCCAGTGAATGAGCAGTTCTTC
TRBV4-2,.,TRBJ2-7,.,CASSQAAGTDPEQYF,TGTGCCAGCAGCCAAGCCGCTGGGACCGACCCCGAGCAGTACTTC
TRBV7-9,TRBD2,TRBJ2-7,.,CASSPARGGSSYEQYF,TGTGCCAGCAGCCCCGCTCGGGGCGGGAGCTCCTACGAGCAGTACTTC
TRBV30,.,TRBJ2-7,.,CAWSVLGGLGEQYF,TGTGCCTGGAGTGTACTGGGGGGGCTGGGCGAGCAGTACTTC
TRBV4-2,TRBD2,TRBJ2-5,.,CASSHLFPSGRVGETQYF,TGTGCCAGCAGCCATCTCTTCCCCAGCGGGAGGGTTGGGGAGACCCAGTACTTC
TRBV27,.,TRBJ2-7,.,CASSRVGYSASTGSEQYF,TGTGCCAGCAGCCGCGTCGGGTATTCGGCTAGCACTGGGTCAGAGCAGTACTTC
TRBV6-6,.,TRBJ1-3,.,CASNGRAGNTIYF,TGTGCCAGCAATGGCAGGGCTGGAAACACCATATATTTT
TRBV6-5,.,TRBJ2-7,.,CASSRTTGAEQYF,TGTGCCAGCAGTCGTACGACGGGGGCCGAGCAGTACTTC
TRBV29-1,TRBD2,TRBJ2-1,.,CSVRGGTTDSYNEQFF,TGCAGCGTTCGGGGAGGGACTACGGACTCCTACAATGAGCAGTTCTTC
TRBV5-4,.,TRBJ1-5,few,CASSLGPGEQPQHF,TGTGCCAGCAGCTTGGGGCCGGGAGAACAGCCCCAGCATTTT
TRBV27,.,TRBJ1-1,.,CASSFRSRPNTEAFF,TGTGCCAGCAGTTTCCGGTCCCGGCCGAACACTGAAGCTTTCTTT
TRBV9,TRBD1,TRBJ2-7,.,CASSPTGTGGVEQYF,TGTGCCAGCAGCCCTACCGGGACAGGGGGAGTCGAGCAGTACTTC
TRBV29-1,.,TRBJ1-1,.,CSVFRPGSEAFF,TGCAGCGTGTTCAGGCCCGGGTCTGAAGCTTTCTTT
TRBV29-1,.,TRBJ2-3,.,CSVEALSTDTQYF,TGCAGCGTTGAAGCCCTTAGCACAGATACGCAGTATTTT
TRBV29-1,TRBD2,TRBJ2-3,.,CSVAASGKPQYF,TGCAGCGTTGCGGCTAGCGGGAAGCCGCAGTATTTT
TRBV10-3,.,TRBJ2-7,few,CAMRPAGEPYEQYF,TGTGCCATGCGGCCAGCGGGTGAACCCTACGAGCAGTACTTC
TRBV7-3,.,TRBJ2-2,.,CASSFVGGNTGELFF,TGTGCCAGCAGCTTTGTGGGAGGGAACACCGGGGAGCTGTTTTTT
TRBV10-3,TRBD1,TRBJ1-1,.,CAISEQGRGKGDTEAFF,TGTGCCATCAGTGAACAGGGGCGGGGTAAGGGGGACACTGAAGCTTTCTTT
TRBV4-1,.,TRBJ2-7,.,CASSQGNSGSYEQYF,TGCGCCAGCAGCCAAGGTAATAGCGGCTCCTACGAGCAGTACTTC
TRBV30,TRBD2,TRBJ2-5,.,CAWSPLAGEVETQYF,TGTGCCTGGAGCCCACTAGCGGGAGAGGTGGAGACCCAGTACTTC
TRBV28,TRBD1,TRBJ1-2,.,CASRDRKGYYGYTF,TGTGCCAGCAGGGACAGGAAGGGCTACTATGGCTACACCTTC
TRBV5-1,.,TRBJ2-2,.,CASSLEAGRAGELFF,TGCGCCAGCAGCTTGGAGGCGGGAAGGGCCGGGGAGCTGTTTTTT
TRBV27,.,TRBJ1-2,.,CASSPNGPNYGYTF,TGTGCCAGCAGTCCGAACGGGCCAAACTATGGCTACACCTTC
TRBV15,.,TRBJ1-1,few,CATSRDPRASGTEAFF,TGTGCCACCAGCAGAGATCCCCGGGCGTCGGGCACTGAAGCTTTCTTT
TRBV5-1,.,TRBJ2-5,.,CASSRDTGQETQYF,TGCGCCAGCAGCAGGGACACAGGCCAAGAGACCCAGTACTTC
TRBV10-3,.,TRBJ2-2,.,CAIGGANTGELFF,TGTGCCATCGGGGGGGCTAACACCGGGGAGCTGTTTTTT
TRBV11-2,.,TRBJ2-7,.,CASSLGAKQYF,TGTGCCAGCAGCTTAGGGGCCAAGCAGTACTTC
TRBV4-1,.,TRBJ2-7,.,CASSRQDVAGSSYEQYF,TGCGCCAGCAGCCGGCAGGATGTGGCGGGGAGCTCCTACGAGCAGTACTTC
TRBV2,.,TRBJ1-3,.,CASSEGGAGNTIYF,TGTGCCAGCAGTGAAGGTGGGGCTGGAAACACCATATATTTT
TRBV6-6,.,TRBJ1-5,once,CASTTRDGISNQPQHF,TGTGCCAGCACCACCCGGGACGGGATTAGCAATCAGCCCCAGCATTTT
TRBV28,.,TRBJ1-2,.,CASRLEGDYGYTF,TGTGCCAGCAGACTAGAGGGCGACTATGGCTACACCTTC
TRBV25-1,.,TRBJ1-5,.,CASRAGGNQPQHF,TGTGCCAGCAGGGCAGGGGGCAATCAGCCCCAGCATTTT
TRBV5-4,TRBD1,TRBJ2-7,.,CASSLGTGKFYEQYF,TGTGCCAGCAGCTTGGGGACAGGGAAATTCTACGAGCAGTACTTC
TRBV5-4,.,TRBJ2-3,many,CASSMGGWTDTQYF,TGTGCCAGCAGCATGGGAGGTTGGACAGATACGCAGTATTTT
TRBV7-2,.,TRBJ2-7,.,CASSIQNRVAEQYF,TGTGCCAGCAGCATCCAGAACAGGGTAGCCGAGCAGTACTTC
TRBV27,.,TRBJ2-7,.,CASRQPGLLQYF,TGTGCCAGCAGACAGCCGGGACTGCTACAGTACTTC
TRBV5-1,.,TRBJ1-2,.,CASRVQGGNGYTF,TGCGCCAGCAGAGTCCAGGGAGGCAATGGCTACACCTTC
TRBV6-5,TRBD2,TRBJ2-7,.,CASSYSKTSGSYEQYF,TGTGCCAGCAGTTACTCGAAGACTAGCGGCTCCTACGAGCAGTACTTC
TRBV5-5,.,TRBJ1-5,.,CASSLGSRRGQPQHF,TGTGCCAGCAGCTTGGGGTCGCGGAGGGGGCAGCCCCAGCATTTT